The present T cell receptor (beta chain) was sequenced within a study of blood T cell repertoires in COVID-19. In the authors' methods: The authors estimated nucleated cell counts from reference gene primer amplification. Clones were read by immunoSEQ multiplex PCR, and TCRdb kept only the in-frame ones, dropping some. From that table come the V and J calls and clone size; the DNA was used to work out D and trimming. The sample lists 250,000 or so clones, around nine tenths occurring once. The sample was peripheral blood. The sequence came from a middle-aged man with active or convalescent COVID-19.

CDR3 sequence: CATSDSRAFRGDTQYF. CDR3 sequence (DNA): TGTGCCACCAGTGATTCCCGGGCCTTCCGGGGAGATACGCAGTATTTT. The chain uses TRBV24-1 and TRBJ2-3, with D possibly TRBD2 on 5 matching bases. The CDR3 is made up of 16 amino acids. Germline V CDR1 and CDR2: KGHDR, SFDVKD. Trimming pared 2 bases from V and 5 bases from J, leaving 16 bases between.